These T cell receptor beta chains were read from a single sample in a study of neurological immune-mediated disorders. From the 5' RACE reads, TCRdb called clonotypes with MiXCR, one entry per CDR3 protein. The repertoire holds more than 20,000 distinct CDR3 sequences, with roughly 13% as singletons. Sequencing was done on a sample of CD4+ T cells from blood. Every receptor here comes from a female donor with HTLV-1-associated myelopathy (HAM/TSP). Both conserved end residues are part of each CDR3. The D gene is left open where the match is weak. Not all rows give a size; the values are once, few, many and, for expanded clones, a class.

-,TRBJ2-2,TRBV19,many,CASRQQGGTGYTGELFF,TGTGCCAGTCGACAACAGGGAGGGACTGGGTACACCGGGGAGCTGTTTTTT
-,TRBJ2-5,TRBV5-1,many,CASSIEETQYF,TGCGCCAGCAGCATAGAAGAGACCCAGTACTTC
-,TRBJ1-5,TRBV20-1,-,CSARSRDGTNQPQHF,TGCAGTGCTAGAAGCCGGGACGGCACGAATCAGCCCCAGCATTTT
-,TRBJ1-4,TRBV5-1,medium-sized,CASSLGTALSANEKLFF,TGCGCCAGCAGCTTGGGGACAGCCTTATCTGCTAATGAAAAACTGTTTTTT
-,TRBJ2-3,TRBV11-2,many,CASSFTDTDTQYF,TGTGCCAGCAGCTTTACAGACACAGATACGCAGTATTTT
-,TRBJ1-4,TRBV5-1,many,CASSLDPRDDEKLFF,TGCGCCAGCAGCTTAGACCCTAGGGACGATGAAAAACTGTTTTTT
-,TRBJ2-1,TRBV5-1,-,CASSTHSRGAYNEQFF,TGCGCCAGCAGCACACACAGCAGGGGGGCCTACAATGAGCAGTTCTTC
TRBD1,TRBJ2-5,TRBV2,many,CASSARTGKETQYF,TGTGCCAGCAGTGCGCGGACAGGGAAAGAGACCCAGTACTTC
-,TRBJ2-7,TRBV7-7,many,CASSLALGWTYEQYF,TGTGCTAGCAGCTTAGCCCTAGGTTGGACCTACGAGCAGTACTTC
TRBD2,TRBJ2-1,TRBV6-6,many,CATKGLPNEQFF,TGTGCCACGAAGGGACTACCGAATGAGCAGTTCTTC
-,TRBJ2-7,TRBV28,many,CASSLLAYEQYF,TGTGCCAGCAGTTTGTTGGCTTACGAGCAGTACTTC
-,TRBJ2-1,TRBV7-3,many,CASSLNPLNNEQFF,TGTGCCAGCAGCTTAAACCCCCTTAACAATGAGCAGTTCTTC
-,TRBJ2-1,TRBV7-2,many,CASSLDVNEQFF,TGTGCCAGCAGCTTAGACGTCAATGAGCAGTTCTTC
-,TRBJ1-3,TRBV4-3,many,CASSLGVGTGNTIYF,TGCGCCAGCAGCCTCGGGGTAGGCACTGGAAACACCATATATTTT
TRBD1,TRBJ2-1,TRBV6-5,many,CASSPGTGRFGEQFF,TGTGCCAGCAGTCCCGGGACAGGGAGATTTGGTGAGCAGTTCTTC
-,TRBJ2-3,TRBV11-2,many,CASSLGNSEDTQYF,TGTGCCAGCAGCTTAGGGAATAGCGAAGATACGCAGTATTTT
-,TRBJ1-1,TRBV5-1,-,CASSFYICSARDEERGYTEAFF,-
-,TRBJ2-5,TRBV9,once,CASSVGGGGAGETQYF,TGTGCCAGCAGCGTAGGAGGAGGGGGGGCCGGGGAGACCCAGTACTTC
-,TRBJ1-3,TRBV20-1,many,CSAHVPSGNTIYF,TGCAGTGCTCACGTGCCCTCTGGAAACACCATATATTTT
TRBD2,TRBJ2-3,TRBV29-1,many,CSVEDTTSGIVDTQYF,TGCAGCGTTGAAGACACGACTAGCGGTATAGTGGATACGCAGTATTTT
-,TRBJ1-3,TRBV11-2,many,CASSSGLQGAGNTIYF,TGTGCCAGCAGCTCCGGGCTACAGGGCGCTGGAAACACCATATATTTT
-,TRBJ1-6,TRBV12-3/TRBV12-4,many,CASSLGRSSYNSPLHF,TGTGCCAGCAGCCTCGGTAGGAGCTCCTATAATTCACCCCTCCACTTT
-,TRBJ1-2,TRBV12-3/TRBV12-4,many,CASSIRGSLYGYTF,TGTGCCAGCAGTATCCGAGGGTCCCTTTATGGCTACACCTTC